This record covers a single T cell receptor beta chain. The antigen remains unidentified. The TCR beta libraries were generated through quantitative 5'-RACE incorporating molecular barcodes. TCRdb processed the 5' RACE reads anew with MiXCR; each CDR3 protein has one entry. The sample lists around 150,000 distinct CDR3 sequences; 18% were seen once. The CDR3 sequence is 13 residues long. Germline loops: CDR1 MDHEN, CDR2 SYDVKM. The V and J ends lost 6 bases and 11 bases respectively, with 19 bases between them. These data originate in a study of CD8 T cells in ankylosing spondylitis. Study-wide results and limits: A number of the motif variants had already been described in reactive arthritis synovial fluid and blood.

This chain uses TRBV28 with TRBJ1-1, with D perhaps matching TRBD1 (5 bases). The sequencing input was blood, either unsorted or a sorted T cell fraction (not recorded which). This sequence originates from a male donor with ankylosing spondylitis or in good health (not recorded which). CDR3 coding DNA: TGTGCCAGCAGCCCCGGGACGAGGGTGAAGGCTTTCTTT. Translated: CASSPGTRVKAFF.